This TCR beta chain was found in a study of T cells in Graves' hyperthyroidism and ophthalmopathy. Between the trimmed V and J ends, which lost 5 bases and 1 base, there was a span of 6 bases. This CDR3 contains 14 residues. Germline V gene sequence: CDR1 MDHEN, CDR2 SYDVKM. Amplified TCR beta CDR3 regions derived from RNA transcripts. First-round RT-PCR of the TCR CDR3 relied on the HTBI primer set. TCRdb re-derived calls from the multiplex PCR reads in MiXCR, one entry per CDR3 protein. This table has around 60,000 distinct CDR3 sequences, around half appearing once. This clonotype showed up many times. Its target is unknown. Study results and caveats: Ophthalmopathy could be told apart from stable hyperthyroidism with a 13 V-J model.

The sequence was collected from a woman under 40 with Graves' ophthalmopathy. Sequencing used blood. This chain links TRBV28 with TRBJ2-6; D not certain. In DNA, the CDR3 is TGTGCCAGCAGTCCGTCGTCTGGGGCCAACGTCCTGACTTTC. Its protein is CASSPSSGANVLTF.